This TCR beta chain was sequenced for a study of CD8+ T cells in alopecia areata. Across the whole study: The study gave treated patients oral tofacitinib at 5 to 10 mg twice daily. Severity was scored as percentage of affected scalp area in treated patients.

Of note for this clone: The antigen remains unidentified.

Treatment in this sample: oral pan-JAK inhibitor, 5-10 mg twice daily. As the sequencing template, cDNA was produced by extracting RNA and reverse transcribing it. Some clones are missing from TCRdb's copy, which holds only in-frame ones; the method was immunoSEQ multiplex PCR. The sample includes some 110,000 clones, about three fifths of them seen just once. CDR1 ENHRY and CDR2 SYGVKD come from the germline V gene. The CDR3 is made up of 15 amino acids. Trimming took 0 bases from V and 3 from J, leaving 11 bases between them. Overall study results and limits: When scalp samples are sequenced, resident alphabeta T cells of normal skin are also captured.

The gene calls are TRBV10-3 and TRBJ1-2; possibly TRBD1 for D (5 bases). The clonotype originates from a human donor with alopecia areata. Source: CD8+ T cells sorted from blood, taken at week 24, from a patient treated with tofacitinib. The DNA for the CDR3 is TGTGCCATCAGTGAGTCTGACAGTGTCGACTATGGCTACACCTTC. Translated, it gives CAISESDSVDYGYTF.